The 12 T cell receptor beta chains below were found in one sample sequenced in a study of regulatory T cells in long-lasting Graves disease. The time point: newly diagnosed GD, antithyroid drugs for less than 3 months. PBMC RNA served as the TCR library source. Researchers made TCR beta libraries by using iRepertoire HTBI primers and running Arm-PCR on CDR3 regions. Using its own MiXCR run on the multiplex PCR reads, TCRdb lists one record per CDR3 protein. The table includes over 450,000 distinct CDR3 sequences, around 11% detected once. These records were also assigned to another study, of T cells in Graves' hyperthyroidism and ophthalmopathy.

This specimen was peripheral blood mononuclear cells (PBMCs), taken at new diagnosis, from a patient treated with antithyroid drugs. The origin of the receptors is a woman in her 30s with Graves disease.

J is TRBJ2-3 and V is TRBV12-3 or TRBV12-4, with D perhaps TRBD2 (6 bases). The CDR3 loop spans 14 amino acids. Trimming removed 7 bases from V and 4 bases from J, with 15 bases in between. The CDR3 coding sequence is TGTGCCAGCATCACCGGGACTTCCGCAGATACGCAGTATTTT. Residues: CASITGTSADTQYF.

This clonotype was seen repeatedly, ten times or more. The rearrangement joins TRBV28 to TRBJ1-1; D is unclear. This CDR3 has 15 amino acids. The germline V gene encodes CDR1 MDHEN and CDR2 SYDVKM. V shed 6 bases and J shed 0 bases, with 14 bases lying between them. CDR3 loop: CASSPLGSMNTEAFF. CDR3 bases: TGTGCCAGCAGCCCCTTGGGATCCATGAACACTGAAGCTTTCTTT.

The V call is TRBV28, the J call TRBJ2-3, with a tentative D call TRBD2 (6 bases). The CDR3 sequence is 15 residues long. CDR1 MDHEN and CDR2 SYDVKM come from the germline V gene. Between the trimmed V and J ends, which lost 4 bases and 4 bases, there was a span of 15 bases. CDR3 DNA sequence: TGTGCCAGCAGTTCGCACGGGGGTCCCGCAGATACGCAGTATTTT. Translated, it gives CASSSHGGPADTQYF.

The CDR3 region has the DNA TGCGCCAGCAGTCATGGGGACTACTCCTACGAGCAGTACTTC. This gives the protein CASSHGDYSYEQYF. The chain couples TRBV10-2 to TRBJ2-7; 7 bases fit TRBD2. The CDR3 covers 14 residues. Germline V gives CDR1 WSHSY, CDR2 SAAADI. The V segment lost 5 bases and the J segment 0 bases; nucleotides outside the gene matches: 4.

This clonotype was seen at least ten times. The rearrangement links TRBV11-2 to TRBJ2-2; 7 bases are a match to TRBD2. The CDR3 is 16 residues long. Per the germline V gene, CDR1 is SGHAT and CDR2 is FQNNGV. V shed 4 bases, J shed 4 bases, and the junction held 9 bases outside the gene matches. CDR3 sequence: CASSSVRLAVTGELFF. CDR3 coding DNA: TGTGCCAGCAGCTCAGTCCGACTAGCAGTCACCGGGGAGCTGTTTTTT. Looking up the rest from reference TRBV11-2 and TRBJ2-2 gives the full variable domain: EAGVAQSPRYKIIEKRQSVAFWCNPISGHATLYWYQQILGQGPKLLIQFQNNGVVDDSQLPKDRFSAERLKGVDSTLKIQPAKLEDSAVYLCASSSVRLAVTGELFFGEGSRLTVL.

On this clonotype: A far larger clone is a single base away, which makes a read error likely. The chain joins TRBV7-8 to TRBJ2-1; D gene unclear. Germline V gives CDR1 SGHVS, CDR2 FQNEAQ. This CDR3 spans 14 amino acids. The CDR3 DNA reads as TGTGCCAGCAGCTCTCAGGACCCCGGCAATGGGCAGTTCTTC. Protein: CASSSQDPGNGQFF.

This clonotype was observed at least ten times. The CDR3, as DNA: TGTGCCAGCAGCAGCTCCGGGACCAGTTACGAGCAGTACTTC. As protein: CASSSSGTSYEQYF. The V gene is TRBV11-3, the J gene TRBJ2-7; tentatively, D is TRBD1 or TRBD2 (5 bases each). The CDR3 runs 14 residues. The germline gives CDR1 SGHNT, CDR2 YENEEA. The V end was cut by 5 bases, the J end by 4 bases, with 15 bases between.

In this sample, this clonotype turned up many times. The chain recombines TRBV28 with TRBJ1-4; possibly TRBD1 for D (6 bases). V was trimmed by 8 bases and J by 6 bases, leaving 13 bases between them. This CDR3 region has 13 residues. Germline values: CDR1 MDHEN, CDR2 SYDVKM. CDR3 loop: CASLNREDEKLFF. In nucleotides, the CDR3 is TGTGCCAGCCTAAACAGGGAGGATGAAAAACTGTTTTTT.

A note on this clonotype: A read error may explain this, as a much larger clone is one base away. The chain uses TRBV18 and TRBJ1-1; TRBD1 is a possible D gene (6 bases). The germline V and J ends were trimmed by 5 bases and 0 bases, with 16 bases remaining between them. This CDR3 is 16 amino acids long. CDR1 is KGHSH and CDR2 is LQKENI in the germline V gene. The CDR3 loop reads CASSSFTGTMNTEAFF. CDR3 in DNA: TGTGCCAGCTCATCCTTTACCGGGACAATGAACACTGAAGCTTTCTTT.

This clonotype has a count of ten or more. The chain links TRBV11-2 to TRBJ2-7; D may be TRBD1 (5 bases). The CDR3 is made up of 12 amino acids. Trimming took 8 bases from V and 0 from J, leaving 8 bases between them. Germline CDR1 is SGHAT and CDR2 is FQNNGV. CDR3 DNA sequence: TGTGCCAGCGCGACAGTCTCCTACGAGCAGTACTTC. Amino acids: CASATVSYEQYF.

The J gene is TRBJ2-7, the V gene TRBV18; a possible D gene is TRBD2 (5 bases). The CDR3 is made up of 13 amino acids. Trimming took off 4 bases at V and 7 bases at J, with 14 bases between the two ends. Looked up from germline, CDR1 is KGHSH and CDR2 is LQKENI. In DNA, the CDR3 is TGTGCCAGCTCACTGGACTTGTCGGGGGAGCAGTACTTC. Translation: CASSLDLSGEQYF.

This clonotype was recorded many times. The rearrangement links TRBV27 to TRBJ2-5; TRBD1 is a possible D gene (6 bases). Trimming stripped 0 bases from V and 4 bases from J, with 12 bases between. CDR3 length equals 15 residues. The germline V gene encodes CDR1 MNHEY and CDR2 SMNVEV (reference sequence). In nucleotides, the CDR3 is TGTGCCAGCAGTTTATCTTCTTCGACAGGAGAGACCCAGTACTTC. Translated, it gives CASSLSSSTGETQYF.